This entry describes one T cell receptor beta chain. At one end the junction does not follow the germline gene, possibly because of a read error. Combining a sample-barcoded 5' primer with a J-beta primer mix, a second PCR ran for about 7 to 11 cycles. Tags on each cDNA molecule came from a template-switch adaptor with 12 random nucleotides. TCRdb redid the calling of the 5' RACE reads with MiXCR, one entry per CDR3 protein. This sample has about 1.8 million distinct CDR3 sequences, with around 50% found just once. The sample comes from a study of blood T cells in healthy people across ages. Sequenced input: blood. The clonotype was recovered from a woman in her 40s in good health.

The CDR3 DNA follows: TGTGCCAGCAGGAGGGGGTACTCCTCCGAGCAGTACTTC. Protein: CASRRGYSSEQYF. The genes are TRBV27 and TRBJ2-7; possibly TRBD1 for D (6 bases). CDR1 and CDR2 from the germline V gene are MNHEY and SMNVEV (reference sequence). The CDR3 covers 13 residues.